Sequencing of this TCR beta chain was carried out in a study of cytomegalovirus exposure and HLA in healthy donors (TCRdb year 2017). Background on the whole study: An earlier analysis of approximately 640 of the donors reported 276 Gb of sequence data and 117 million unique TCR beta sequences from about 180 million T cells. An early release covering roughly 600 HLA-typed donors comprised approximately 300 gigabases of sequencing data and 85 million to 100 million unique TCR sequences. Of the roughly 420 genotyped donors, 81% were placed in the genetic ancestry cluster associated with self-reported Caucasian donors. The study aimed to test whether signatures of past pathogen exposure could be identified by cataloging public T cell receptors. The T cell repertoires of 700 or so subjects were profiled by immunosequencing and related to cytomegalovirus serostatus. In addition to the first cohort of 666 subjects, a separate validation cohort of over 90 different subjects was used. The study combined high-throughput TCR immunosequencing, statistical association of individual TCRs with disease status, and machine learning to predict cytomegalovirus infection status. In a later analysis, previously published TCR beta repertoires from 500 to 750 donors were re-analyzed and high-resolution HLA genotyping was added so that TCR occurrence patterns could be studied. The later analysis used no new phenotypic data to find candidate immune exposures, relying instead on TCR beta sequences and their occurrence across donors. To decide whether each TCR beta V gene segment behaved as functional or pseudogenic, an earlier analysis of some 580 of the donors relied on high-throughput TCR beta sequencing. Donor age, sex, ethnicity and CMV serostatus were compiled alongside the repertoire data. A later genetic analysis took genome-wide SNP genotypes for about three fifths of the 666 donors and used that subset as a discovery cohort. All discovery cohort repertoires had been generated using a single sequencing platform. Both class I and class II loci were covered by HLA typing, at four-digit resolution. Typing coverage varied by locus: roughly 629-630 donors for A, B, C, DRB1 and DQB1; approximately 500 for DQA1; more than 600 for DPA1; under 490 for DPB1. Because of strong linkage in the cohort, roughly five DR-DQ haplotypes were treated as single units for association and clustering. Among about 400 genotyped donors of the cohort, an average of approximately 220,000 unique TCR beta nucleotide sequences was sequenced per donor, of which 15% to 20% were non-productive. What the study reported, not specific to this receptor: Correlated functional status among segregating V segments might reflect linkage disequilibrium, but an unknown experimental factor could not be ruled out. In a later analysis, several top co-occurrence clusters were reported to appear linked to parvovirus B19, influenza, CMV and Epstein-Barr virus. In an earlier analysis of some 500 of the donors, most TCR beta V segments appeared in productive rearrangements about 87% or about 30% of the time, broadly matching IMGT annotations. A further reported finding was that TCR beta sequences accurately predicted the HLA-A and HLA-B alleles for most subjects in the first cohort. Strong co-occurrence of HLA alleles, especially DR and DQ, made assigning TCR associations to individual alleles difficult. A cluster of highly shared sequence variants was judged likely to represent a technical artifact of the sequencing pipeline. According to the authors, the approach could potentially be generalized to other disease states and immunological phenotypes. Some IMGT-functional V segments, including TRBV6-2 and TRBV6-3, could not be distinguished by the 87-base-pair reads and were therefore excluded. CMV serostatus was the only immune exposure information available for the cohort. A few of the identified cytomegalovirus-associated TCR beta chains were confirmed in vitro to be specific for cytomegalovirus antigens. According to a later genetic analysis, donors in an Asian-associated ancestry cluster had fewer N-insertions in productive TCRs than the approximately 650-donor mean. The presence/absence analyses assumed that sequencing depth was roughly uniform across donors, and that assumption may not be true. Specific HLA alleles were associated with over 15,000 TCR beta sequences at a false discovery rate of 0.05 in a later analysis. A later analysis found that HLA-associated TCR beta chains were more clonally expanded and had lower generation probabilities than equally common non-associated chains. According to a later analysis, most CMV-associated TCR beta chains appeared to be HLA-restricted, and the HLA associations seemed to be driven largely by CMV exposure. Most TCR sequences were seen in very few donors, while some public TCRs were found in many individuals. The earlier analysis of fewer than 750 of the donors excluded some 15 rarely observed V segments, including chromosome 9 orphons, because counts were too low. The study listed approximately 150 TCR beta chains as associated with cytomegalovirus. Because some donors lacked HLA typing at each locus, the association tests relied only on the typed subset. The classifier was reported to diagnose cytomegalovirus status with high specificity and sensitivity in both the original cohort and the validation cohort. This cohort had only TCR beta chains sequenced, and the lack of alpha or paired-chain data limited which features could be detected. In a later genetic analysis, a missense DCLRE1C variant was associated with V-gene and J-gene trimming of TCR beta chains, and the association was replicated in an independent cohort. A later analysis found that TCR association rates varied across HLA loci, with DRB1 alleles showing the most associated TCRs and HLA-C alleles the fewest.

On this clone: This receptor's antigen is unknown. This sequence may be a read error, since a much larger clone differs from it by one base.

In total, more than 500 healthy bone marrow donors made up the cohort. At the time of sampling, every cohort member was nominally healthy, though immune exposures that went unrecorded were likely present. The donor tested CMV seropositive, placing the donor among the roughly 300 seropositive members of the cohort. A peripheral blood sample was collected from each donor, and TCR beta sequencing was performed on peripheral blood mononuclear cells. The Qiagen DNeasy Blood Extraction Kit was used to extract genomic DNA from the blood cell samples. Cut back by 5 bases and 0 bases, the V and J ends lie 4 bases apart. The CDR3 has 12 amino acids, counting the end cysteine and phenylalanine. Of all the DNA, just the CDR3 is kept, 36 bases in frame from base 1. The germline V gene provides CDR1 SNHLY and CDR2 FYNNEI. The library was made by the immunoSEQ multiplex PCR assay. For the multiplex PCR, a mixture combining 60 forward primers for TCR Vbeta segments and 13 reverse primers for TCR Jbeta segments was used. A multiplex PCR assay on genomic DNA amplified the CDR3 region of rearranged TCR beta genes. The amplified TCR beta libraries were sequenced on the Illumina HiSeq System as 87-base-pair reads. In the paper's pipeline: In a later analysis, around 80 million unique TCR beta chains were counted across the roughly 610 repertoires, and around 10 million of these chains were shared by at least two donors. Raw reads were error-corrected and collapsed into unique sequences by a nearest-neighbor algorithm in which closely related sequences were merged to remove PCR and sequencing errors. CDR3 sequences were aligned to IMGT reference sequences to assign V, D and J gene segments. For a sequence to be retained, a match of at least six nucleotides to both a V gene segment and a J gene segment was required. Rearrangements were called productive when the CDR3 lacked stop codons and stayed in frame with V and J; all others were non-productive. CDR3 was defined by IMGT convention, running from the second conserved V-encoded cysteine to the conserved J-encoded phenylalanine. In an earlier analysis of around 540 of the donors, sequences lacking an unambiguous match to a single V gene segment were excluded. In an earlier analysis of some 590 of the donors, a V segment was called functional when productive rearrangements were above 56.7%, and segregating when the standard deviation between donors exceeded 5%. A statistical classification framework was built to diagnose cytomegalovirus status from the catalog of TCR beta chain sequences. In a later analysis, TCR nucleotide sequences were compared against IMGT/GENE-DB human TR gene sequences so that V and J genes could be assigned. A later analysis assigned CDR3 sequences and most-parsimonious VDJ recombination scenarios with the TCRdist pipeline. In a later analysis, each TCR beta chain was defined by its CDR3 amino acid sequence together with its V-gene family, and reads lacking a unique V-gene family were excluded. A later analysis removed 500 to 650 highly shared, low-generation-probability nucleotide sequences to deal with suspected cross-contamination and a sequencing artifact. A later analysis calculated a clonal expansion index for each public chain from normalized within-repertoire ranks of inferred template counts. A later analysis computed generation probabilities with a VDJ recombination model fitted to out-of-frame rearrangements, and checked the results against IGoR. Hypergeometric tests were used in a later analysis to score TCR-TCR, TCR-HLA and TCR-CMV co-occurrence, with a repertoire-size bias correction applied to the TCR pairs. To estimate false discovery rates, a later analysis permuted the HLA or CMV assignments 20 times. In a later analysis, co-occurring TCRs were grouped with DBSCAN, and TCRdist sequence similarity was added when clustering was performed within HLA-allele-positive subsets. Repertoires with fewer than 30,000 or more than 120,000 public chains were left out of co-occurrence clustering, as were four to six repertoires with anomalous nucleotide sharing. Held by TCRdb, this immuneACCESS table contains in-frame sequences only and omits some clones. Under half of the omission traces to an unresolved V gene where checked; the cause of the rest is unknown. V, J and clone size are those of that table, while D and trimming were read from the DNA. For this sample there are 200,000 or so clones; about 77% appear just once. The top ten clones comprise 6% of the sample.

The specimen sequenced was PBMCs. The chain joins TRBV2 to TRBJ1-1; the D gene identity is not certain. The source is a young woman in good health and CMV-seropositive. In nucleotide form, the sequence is TGTGCCAGCAGTTTTATGAACACTGAAGCTTTCTTT. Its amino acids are CASSFMNTEAFF.